The T cell receptor (beta chain) under discussion was sequenced for a study of CD8 T cells in ankylosing spondylitis. Study-level results: Researchers report that disease-linked clones proved CD8+ and relatively rare in peripheral blood. Reactive arthritis synovial fluid and blood were previously reported to contain some motif variants. Significant enrichment of disease-linked clones was reported in matched ankylosing spondylitis synovial fluid. A motif in TCR beta, a set of eight highly homologous variants, appeared characteristic of ankylosing spondylitis blood.

A few counts support this clonotype. Its cognate antigen is unknown. In making TCR beta libraries, quantitative 5'-RACE with molecular barcodes was used. TCRdb reprocessed the 5' RACE reads via MiXCR and lists one record per CDR3 protein. The sample lists 250,000 to 350,000 distinct CDR3 sequences; around 8% were seen once. Input material: blood, either unsorted or a sorted T cell fraction (not recorded which). The sequence came from a male donor with ankylosing spondylitis.

The DNA for the CDR3 is TGTGCCAGCAGCTTAGTAGTCCGCTCCTACAATGAGCAGTTCTTC. Translation gives CASSLVVRSYNEQFF. The V and J genes are TRBV7-8 and TRBJ2-1, with unresolved D. This CDR3 has 15 residues. Looked up from germline, CDR1 is SGHVS and CDR2 is FQNEAQ. V lost 1 base and J 0 bases, leaving 7 bases between the germline ends.